Below, one T cell receptor (beta chain) is given with its context. There is no known antigen for this receptor. Base qualities are not recorded, but no much larger clone differs from it by a single base. The data originate from a study of human T cells and chemical hapten exposure (dated by TCRdb to the early 2020s). Regarding the study in general: The libraries were sequenced as a pool, and the TCR yield per sample differed mostly because of small variations in library volumes within the pool. In alopecia patients, the study followed how the peripheral blood TCR repertoire changed in vivo over primary and secondary sensitization to diphenylcyclopropenone (DPC), a hapten. Both TCR alpha and TCR beta chains were sequenced from each blood RNA sample.

The library was produced with RACE. TCRdb records NextSeq 500 as the sequencer. Library preparation attached unique molecular identifiers to individual cDNA molecules for quantitative, reproducible TCR counting. The source study handled its data this way. A median of about 87,000 TCRs per sample was observed, with a range of 23,224 to 690,600. V, J and CDR3 annotation of the TCR reads was carried out using the Decombinator software suite. For PS versus PT1 abundance plots, all samples were subsampled to the same number of TCRs (28,000). TCRs were defined as expanded if absent before sensitization and observed at least eight times at the 2-week time point. Using fastp trimming at Q25 and MiXCR clonotype assembly, TCRdb reanalyzed the public sequencing data and kept in-frame beta chains. Every CDR3 protein is listed once, alongside the most common genes and DNA of its rows. The V and J calls were not made by the authors but by TCRdb's processing. In this sample the table shows 70,000 to 85,000 distinct CDR3 sequences, roughly 8.7% of which occur a single time. The ten largest clones capture 1.5% of the sample.

V sheds 3 bases and J sheds 2 bases, leaving 15 bases between their ends. The CDR3 sequence holds 16 residues, the cysteine and phenylalanine included. CDR3 DNA only is kept here, 48 bases in frame from base 1. CDR1 and CDR2 were assigned from the germline V gene as SGHTA and FQGNSA. The time point label here, explained by the study, means: healthy volunteer bleed at 6 weeks. Total RNA was extracted from unfractionated whole blood collected in Tempus Blood RNA tubes. As TCR sequencing controls, a handful of healthy volunteers were used, with blood taken at day 0, 2 weeks and 6 weeks. General findings and caveats noted by the study authors: Repeated subsampling changed both the strength of the expansion versus patch-test correlation and the threshold at which the correlation became significant. The number of TCRs above 1 in 1000 frequency did not change with DPC sensitization; there was no evidence of global repertoire structure alterations.

The sequence was collected from a male donor in good health. Some clones in this sample may be carry-over from other donors' samples. Sequencing was performed on whole blood. The receptor chain draws on TRBV7-2 and TRBJ2-3; perhaps TRBD2 is the D gene, with 6 bases matching. The bases read TGTGCCAGCAGCTTCCTGCTAGCGAGCAACACAGATACGCAGTATTTT. This gives the protein CASSFLLASNTDTQYF.